This T cell receptor (beta chain) comes out of a study of CD8 T cells in ankylosing spondylitis. Germline V gene lookup returns CDR1 SGHTA and CDR2 FQGNSA. The CDR3 has 17 amino acids. Trimming shortened V by 1 base and J by 0 bases, and 15 bases separated the two germline ends. TCRdb reprocessed the 5' RACE reads with MiXCR, giving one entry per CDR3 protein. The sample holds about 150,000 distinct CDR3 sequences; under 45% are singletons and the top ten take 15%. The TCR comes from a male donor with ankylosing spondylitis. Sequenced input: synovial fluid, either unsorted or a sorted T cell fraction (not recorded which). The chain uses TRBV7-2 and TRBJ2-5; D may correspond to TRBD1 or TRBD2 (6 bases each). The CDR3 DNA sequence: TGTGCCAGCAGCTTAGTTGTAGACGGGGGCTACCAAGAGACCCAGTACTTC. This encodes CASSLVVDGGYQETQYF.